The present TCR beta chain was sequenced within a study of OX40 agonist ivuxolimab in advanced cancers. At the level of the study: Ivuxolimab, which is an agonistic anti-OX40 (CD134) antibody, was administered to the patients. Overall study results and limits: With doses of 0.1-3.0 mg/kg, partial responders showed among the lowest clonal expansion.

TCRdb keeps only in-frame clones here, not all; method: immunoSEQ multiplex PCR. The table lists some 50,000 clones, around 79% of them singletons. Details on this clone: Its cognate antigen is unknown.

Blood samples were obtained at baseline, cycle 4 day 1, and cycle 7 day 1. CDR1 and CDR2 from the germline V gene are SGHRS and YFSETQ. The CDR3 totals 16 residues. V gave up 5 bases and J gave up 5 bases; unmatched junction bases: 13. This TCR was recovered from an adult with an advanced solid tumor such as melanoma, head and neck, liver or kidney cancer. The sample in question was CD4+ or CD8+ T cells sorted from blood, obtained in a trial of the OX40 agonist ivuxolimab. The chain joins TRBV5-1 to TRBJ2-5; TRBD1 aligns across 9 bases. CDR3 in DNA: TGCGCCAGCAGTCAAAATCGACAGGGGGGAAGCGAGACCCAGTACTTC. Its protein product is CASSQNRQGGSETQYF.